Listed below are T cell receptor beta chains from one sample, sequenced in a study of blood T cell repertoires in COVID-19. Profiled with immunoSEQ multiplex PCR; TCRdb holds only in-frame clones, not every one. Among fewer than 60,000 clones listed, around 85% were seen once. Source material: peripheral blood. The source is a man between 60 and 75 years old with acute or convalescent COVID-19. The conserved cysteine and the conserved F or W are not part of the CDR3 here.

TRBJ1-5 | TRBV5-5 | ASSFRGGQPQH
TRBJ2-2 | TRBV27 | ASGRQFANTGELF
TRBJ2-3 | TRBV9 | ASSVLAASTDTQY
TRBJ2-2 | TRBV11-2 | ASSLGLATGELF
TRBJ1-2 | TRBV7-9 | ASSATGSYGYT
TRBJ2-3 | TRBV5-1 | ASHIEAQY
TRBJ1-5 | TRBV4-1 | ASSFRTEGNQPQH
TRBJ2-7 | TRBV5-1 | ASSGGQAYLYEQY
TRBJ2-7 | TRBV5-4 | ASSRYGTSGSGSYEQY
TRBJ1-5 | TRBV6-5 | ASSYSARGNQPQH
TRBJ1-5 | TRBV9 | ASSVGLGSSANQPQH
TRBJ2-1 | TRBV14 | ASSPRADGEQF
TRBJ2-1 | TRBV27 | ASSEGLASYNEQF